These T cell receptor beta chains were read from a single sample in a study of blood T cell repertoires in COVID-19. Generated by immunoSEQ multiplex PCR, the TCRdb table keeps only in-frame clones and is missing some. The sample has over 150,000 clones; nearly 90% are singletons. Sequenced: peripheral blood. All receptors derive from a man aged 45-65 years with COVID-19, enrolled during active disease. Each CDR3 is given with its conserved first and last residue. The D gene is left open where the match is weak. Clone size is given for some rows only: seen once, a few or many times, or a class if the clone is expanded.

J: TRBJ2-7; size: .; V: TRBV7-6; D: TRBD1; CDR3: CASSLEGAGQGGHEQYF; DNA: TGTGCCAGCAGCCTCGAAGGGGCTGGACAGGGGGGCCACGAGCAGTACTTC
J: TRBJ2-1; size: .; V: TRBV2; D: .; CDR3: CASSDPRWNEQFF; DNA: TGTGCCAGCAGTGACCCTCGGTGGAATGAGCAGTTCTTC
J: TRBJ1-2; size: .; V: TRBV29-1; D: .; CDR3: CSVIGAYYGYTF; DNA: TGCAGCGTTATAGGGGCGTACTATGGCTACACCTTC
J: TRBJ1-2; size: .; V: TRBV6-6; D: .; CDR3: CASSYAENYGYTF; DNA: TGTGCCAGCAGTTACGCAGAAAACTATGGCTACACCTTC
J: TRBJ1-2; size: .; V: TRBV10-3; D: TRBD1; CDR3: CAIRPTGGAYGYTF; DNA: TGTGCCATCAGACCAACAGGGGGGGCCTATGGCTACACCTTC
J: TRBJ1-1; size: .; V: TRBV6-5; D: TRBD1; CDR3: CASSYGDRGETEAFF; DNA: TGTGCCAGCAGTTACGGCGACAGGGGTGAAACTGAAGCTTTCTTT
J: TRBJ1-4; size: .; V: TRBV20-1; D: .; CDR3: CSASFGTGHRATNEKLFF; DNA: TGCAGTGCTAGTTTTGGAACGGGACACCGGGCAACTAATGAAAAACTGTTTTTT
J: TRBJ1-1; size: .; V: TRBV7-6; D: .; CDR3: CASSLGTANTEAFF; DNA: TGTGCCAGCAGCTTAGGGACAGCGAACACTGAAGCTTTCTTT
J: TRBJ1-1; size: .; V: TRBV5-4; D: .; CDR3: CASTSFQGKNTEAFF; DNA: TGTGCCAGCACATCATTCCAGGGAAAGAACACTGAAGCTTTCTTT
J: TRBJ1-5; size: .; V: TRBV15; D: .; CDR3: CATSRQGRGNQPQHF; DNA: TGTGCCACCAGCAGACAGGGGCGCGGGAATCAGCCCCAGCATTTT
J: TRBJ1-6; size: .; V: TRBV30; D: TRBD1; CDR3: CAWSVPRWGQTNSPLHF; DNA: TGTGCCTGGAGTGTACCCCGGTGGGGACAGACGAATTCACCCCTCCACTTT
J: TRBJ1-1; size: .; V: TRBV7-9; D: TRBD1; CDR3: CASSHDTGGENTEAFF; DNA: TGTGCCAGCAGTCACGATACAGGGGGCGAGAACACTGAAGCTTTCTTT
J: TRBJ2-7; size: once; V: TRBV19; D: .; CDR3: CASSIRLVGVEQYF; DNA: TGTGCCAGTAGTATCCGCCTTGTAGGGGTCGAGCAGTACTTC
J: TRBJ1-2; size: .; V: TRBV19; D: .; CDR3: CASHTISQGANYGYTF; DNA: TGTGCCAGCCACACCATCAGTCAAGGAGCTAACTATGGCTACACCTTC
J: TRBJ1-5; size: .; V: TRBV5-6; D: TRBD1; CDR3: CASSQGQGINQPQHF; DNA: TGTGCCAGCAGCCAGGGACAGGGGATCAATCAGCCCCAGCATTTT
J: TRBJ2-5; size: .; V: TRBV5-6; D: TRBD2; CDR3: CASSAGTTVQETQYF; DNA: TGTGCCAGCAGCGCAGGGACTACCGTTCAAGAGACCCAGTACTTC
J: TRBJ1-1; size: .; V: TRBV10-3; D: .; CDR3: CAISDPSLQTDSEAFF; DNA: TGTGCCATCAGCGACCCCTCTCTACAAACGGACTCTGAAGCTTTCTTT
J: TRBJ1-6; size: few; V: TRBV28; D: TRBD1; CDR3: CASTTGQVAEPLHF; DNA: TGTGCCAGTACTACCGGACAGGTCGCCGAACCCCTCCACTTT
J: TRBJ2-5; size: .; V: TRBV2; D: TRBD1; CDR3: CASRDRAETQYF; DNA: TGTGCCAGCAGGGACAGGGCAGAGACCCAGTACTTC
J: TRBJ2-3; size: .; V: TRBV4-1; D: TRBD2; CDR3: CASSQGGLAGTFSTDTQYF; DNA: TGCGCCAGCAGCCAAGGGGGGCTAGCGGGTACCTTTAGCACAGATACGCAGTATTTT
J: TRBJ2-3; size: .; V: TRBV6-5; D: TRBD2; CDR3: CASTPSGGGQGTQYF; DNA: TGTGCCAGCACTCCTAGCGGGGGTGGGCAGGGTACGCAGTATTTT
J: TRBJ1-2; size: .; V: TRBV7-2; D: TRBD1; CDR3: CASSFRAGGEANYGYTF; DNA: TGTGCCAGCAGCTTTCGGGCAGGGGGTGAGGCTAACTATGGCTACACCTTC
J: TRBJ2-5; size: .; V: TRBV11-3; D: TRBD1; CDR3: CASSATGGPQETQYF; DNA: TGTGCCAGCAGCGCAACAGGGGGCCCTCAAGAGACCCAGTACTTC
J: TRBJ2-7; size: .; V: TRBV6-5; D: TRBD2; CDR3: CASKRGLGAYEQYF; DNA: TGTGCCAGCAAACGAGGACTAGGCGCCTACGAGCAGTACTTC
J: TRBJ1-1; size: .; V: TRBV18; D: TRBD1; CDR3: CASSPRDRVLNTEAFF; DNA: TGTGCCAGCTCACCGCGGGACAGGGTTTTGAACACTGAAGCTTTCTTT
J: TRBJ2-1; size: .; V: TRBV6-5; D: TRBD2; CDR3: CASRPGGRAYNEQFF; DNA: TGTGCCAGCCGCCCTGGGGGGAGGGCCTACAATGAGCAGTTCTTC
J: TRBJ2-7; size: .; V: TRBV2; D: TRBD2; CDR3: CASGPGVAGTSGSLSYEQYF; DNA: TGTGCCAGCGGGCCGGGGGTGGCCGGGACTAGCGGGAGCCTGTCCTACGAGCAGTACTTC
J: TRBJ2-5; size: .; V: TRBV10-3; D: TRBD1; CDR3: CAISLRQGAGETQYF; DNA: TGTGCCATCAGCCTACGTCAGGGGGCTGGTGAGACCCAGTACTTC
J: TRBJ2-5; size: .; V: TRBV7-9; D: TRBD2; CDR3: CASSREGQNQETQYF; DNA: TGTGCCAGCAGCCGGGAGGGCCAGAACCAAGAGACCCAGTACTTC